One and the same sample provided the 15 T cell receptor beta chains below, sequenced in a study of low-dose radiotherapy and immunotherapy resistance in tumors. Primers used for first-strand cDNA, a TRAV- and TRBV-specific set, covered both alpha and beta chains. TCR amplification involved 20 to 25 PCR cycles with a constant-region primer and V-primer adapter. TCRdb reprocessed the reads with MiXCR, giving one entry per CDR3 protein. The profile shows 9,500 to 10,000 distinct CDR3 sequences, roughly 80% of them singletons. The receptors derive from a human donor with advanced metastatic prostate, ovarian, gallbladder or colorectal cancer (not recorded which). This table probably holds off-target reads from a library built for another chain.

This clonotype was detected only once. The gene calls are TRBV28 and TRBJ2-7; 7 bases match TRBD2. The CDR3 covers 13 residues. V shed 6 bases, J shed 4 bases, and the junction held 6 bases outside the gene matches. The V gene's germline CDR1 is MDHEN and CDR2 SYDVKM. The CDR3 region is CASSVGLGYEQYF. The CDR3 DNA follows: TGTGCCAGCAGCGTCGGACTAGGGTACGAGCAGTACTTC.

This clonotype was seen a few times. CDR3 coding DNA: TGCAGCGTTAATTATGGGGAACAGCGTGAAGCTTTCTTT. This translates into CSVNYGEQREAFF. The J gene is TRBJ1-1, the V gene TRBV29-1; D unclear. CDR3 length: 13 residues. The V and J ends lost 5 bases and 7 bases respectively, with 17 bases between them. Germline-derived CDR1 and CDR2 are SQVTM and ANQGSEA.

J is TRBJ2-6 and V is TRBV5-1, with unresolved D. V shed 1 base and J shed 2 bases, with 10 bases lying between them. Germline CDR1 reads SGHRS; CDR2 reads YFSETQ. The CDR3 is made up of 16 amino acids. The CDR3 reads CASSLSGQTGANVLTF. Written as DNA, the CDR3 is TGCGCCAGCAGCTTGAGTGGGCAGACTGGGGCCAACGTCCTGACTTTC.

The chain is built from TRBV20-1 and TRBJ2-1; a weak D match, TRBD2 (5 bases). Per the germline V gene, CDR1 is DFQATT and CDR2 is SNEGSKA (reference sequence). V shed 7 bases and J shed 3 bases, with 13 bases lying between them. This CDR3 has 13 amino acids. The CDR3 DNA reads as TGCAGTGTCACGGCGGGTGTCTACAATGAGCAGTTCTTC. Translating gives CSVTAGVYNEQFF.

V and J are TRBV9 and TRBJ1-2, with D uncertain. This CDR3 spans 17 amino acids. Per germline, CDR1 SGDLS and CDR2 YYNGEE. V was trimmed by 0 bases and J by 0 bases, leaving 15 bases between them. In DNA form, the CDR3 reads TGTGCCAGCAGCGTAGGGGCCCACCACCCAGCTAACTATGGCTACACCTTC. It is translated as CASSVGAHHPANYGYTF.

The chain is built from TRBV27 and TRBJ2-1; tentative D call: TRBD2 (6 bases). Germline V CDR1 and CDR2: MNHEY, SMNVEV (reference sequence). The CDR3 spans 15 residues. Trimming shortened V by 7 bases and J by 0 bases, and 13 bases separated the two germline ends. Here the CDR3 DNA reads TGTGCCAGCACCCGGGGGTGGAGCTCCTACAATGAGCAGTTCTTC. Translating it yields CASTRGWSSYNEQFF.

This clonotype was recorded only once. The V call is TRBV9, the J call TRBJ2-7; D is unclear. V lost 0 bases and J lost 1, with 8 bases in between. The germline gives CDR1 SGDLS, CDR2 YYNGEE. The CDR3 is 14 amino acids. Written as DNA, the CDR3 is TGTGCCAGCAGCGTAGATCTCGGGTCCTACGAGCAGTACTTC. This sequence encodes CASSVDLGSYEQYF.

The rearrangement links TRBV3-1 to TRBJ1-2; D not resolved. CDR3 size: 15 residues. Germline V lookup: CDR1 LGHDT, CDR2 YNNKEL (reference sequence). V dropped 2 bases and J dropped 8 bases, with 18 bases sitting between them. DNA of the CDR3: TGTGCCAGCAGCCAATTTGTACAGTCCCACCGAGGCTACACCTTC. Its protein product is CASSQFVQSHRGYTF.

The CDR3 nucleotides read TGTGCCATCCATCCGGGGCTGAACACCGGGGAGCTGTTTTTT. This gives the protein CAIHPGLNTGELFF. This chain joins TRBV10-3 and TRBJ2-2; either TRBD1 or TRBD2 may fit D (5 bases each). CDR1 and CDR2 (germline): ENHRY, SYGVKD. The germline V and J ends were trimmed by 8 bases and 1 base, with 11 bases remaining between them. The CDR3 spans 14 residues.

The CDR3 DNA reads TGTGCCAGCTCACCGGAGGGACAGGGGTATGAGACCCAGTACTTC. Its protein is CASSPEGQGYETQYF. The J gene is TRBJ2-5, the V gene TRBV18; 10 bases fit TRBD1. Losses at the gene ends were 3 bases for V and 5 bases for J; bases not matched to a gene: 6. From germline, CDR1 is KGHSH and CDR2 LQKENI. The CDR3 length is 15 residues.

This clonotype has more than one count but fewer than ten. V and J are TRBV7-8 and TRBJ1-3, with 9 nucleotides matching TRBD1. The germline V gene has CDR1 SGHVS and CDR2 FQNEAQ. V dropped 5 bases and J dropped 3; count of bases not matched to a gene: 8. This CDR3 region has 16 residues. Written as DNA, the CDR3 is TGTGCCAGCAGCCCTAGTGGGACAGGGTATGGAAACACCATATATTTT. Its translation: CASSPSGTGYGNTIYF.

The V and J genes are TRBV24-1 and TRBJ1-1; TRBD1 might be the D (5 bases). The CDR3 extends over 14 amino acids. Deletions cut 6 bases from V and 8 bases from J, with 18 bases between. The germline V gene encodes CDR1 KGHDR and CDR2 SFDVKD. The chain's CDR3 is CATSSAGLSTEAFF. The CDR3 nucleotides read TGTGCCACCAGTTCGGCAGGGTTGAGTACGGAAGCTTTCTTT.

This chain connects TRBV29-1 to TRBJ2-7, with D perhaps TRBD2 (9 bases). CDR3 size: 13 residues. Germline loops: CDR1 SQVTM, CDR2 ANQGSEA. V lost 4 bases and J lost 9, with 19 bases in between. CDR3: CSVGSGSGTGQYF. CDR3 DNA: TGCAGCGTTGGTAGCGGGAGTGGGACAGGGCAGTACTTC.

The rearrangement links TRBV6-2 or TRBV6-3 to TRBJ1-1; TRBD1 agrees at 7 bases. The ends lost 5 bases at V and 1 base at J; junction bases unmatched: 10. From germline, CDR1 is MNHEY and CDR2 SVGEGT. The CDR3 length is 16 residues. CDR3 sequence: CASSGGGQGENTEAFF. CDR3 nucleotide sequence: TGTGCCAGCAGTGGAGGTGGGCAGGGGGAGAACACTGAAGCTTTCTTT.

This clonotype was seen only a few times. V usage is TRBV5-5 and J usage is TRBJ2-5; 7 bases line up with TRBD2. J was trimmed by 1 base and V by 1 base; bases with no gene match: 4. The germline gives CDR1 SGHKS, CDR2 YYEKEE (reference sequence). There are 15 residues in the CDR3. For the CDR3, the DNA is TGTGCCAGCAGCTTGCTGGCTAGCGGCCAAGAGACCCAGTACTTC. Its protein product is CASSLLASGQETQYF.